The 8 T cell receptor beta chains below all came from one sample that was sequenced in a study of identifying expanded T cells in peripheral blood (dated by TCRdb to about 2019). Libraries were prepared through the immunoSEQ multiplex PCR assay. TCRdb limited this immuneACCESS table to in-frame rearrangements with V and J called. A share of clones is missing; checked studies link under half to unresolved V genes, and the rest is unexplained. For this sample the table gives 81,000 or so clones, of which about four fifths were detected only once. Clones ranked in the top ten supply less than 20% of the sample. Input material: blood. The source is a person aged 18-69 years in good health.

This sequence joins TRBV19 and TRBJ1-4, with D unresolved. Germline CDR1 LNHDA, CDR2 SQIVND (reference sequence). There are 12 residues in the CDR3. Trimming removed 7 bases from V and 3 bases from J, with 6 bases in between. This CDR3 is CASKGPNEKLFF. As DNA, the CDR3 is TGTGCCAGTAAGGGCCCTAATGAAAAACTGTTTTTT.

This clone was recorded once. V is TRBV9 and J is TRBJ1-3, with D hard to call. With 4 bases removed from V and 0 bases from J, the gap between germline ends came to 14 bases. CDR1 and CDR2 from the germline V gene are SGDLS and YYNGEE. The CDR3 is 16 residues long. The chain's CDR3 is CASSTHGTSSGNTIYF. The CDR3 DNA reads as TGTGCCAGCAGCACACACGGAACGAGCTCTGGAAACACCATATATTTT.

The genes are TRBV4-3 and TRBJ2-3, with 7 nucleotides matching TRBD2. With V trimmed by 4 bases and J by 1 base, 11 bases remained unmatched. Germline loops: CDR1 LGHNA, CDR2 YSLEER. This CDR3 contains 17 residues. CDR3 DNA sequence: TGCGCCAGCAGCCTAGGGGTGGGCGGGAGTGGCACAGATACGCAGTATTTT. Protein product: CASSLGVGGSGTDTQYF.

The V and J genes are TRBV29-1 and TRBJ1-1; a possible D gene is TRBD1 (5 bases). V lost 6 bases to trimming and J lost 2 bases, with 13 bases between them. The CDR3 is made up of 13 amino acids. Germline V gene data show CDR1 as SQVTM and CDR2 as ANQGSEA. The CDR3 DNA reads TGCAGCGTAGATAGGGGTTATAACACTGAAGCTTTCTTT. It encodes CSVDRGYNTEAFF.

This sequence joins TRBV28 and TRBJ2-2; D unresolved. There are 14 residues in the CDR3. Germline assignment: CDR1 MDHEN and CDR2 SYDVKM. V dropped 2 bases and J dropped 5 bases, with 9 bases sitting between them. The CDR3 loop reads CASSLGTRTGELFF. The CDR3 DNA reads TGTGCCAGCAGTTTAGGTACCCGTACCGGGGAGCTGTTTTTT.

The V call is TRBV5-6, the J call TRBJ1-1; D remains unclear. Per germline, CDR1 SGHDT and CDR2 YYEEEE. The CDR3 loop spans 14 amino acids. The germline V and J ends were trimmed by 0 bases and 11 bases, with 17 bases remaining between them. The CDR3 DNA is TGTGCCAGCAGCTTGGTTGAACAGCTCGCGGGGGCTTTCTTT. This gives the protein CASSLVEQLAGAFF. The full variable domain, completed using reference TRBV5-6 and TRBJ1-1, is DAGVTQSPTHLIKTRGQQVTLRCSPKSGHDTVSWYQQALGQGPQFIFQYYEEEERQRGNFPDRFSGHQFPNYSSELNVNALLLGDSALYLCASSLVEQLAGAFFGQGTRLTVV.

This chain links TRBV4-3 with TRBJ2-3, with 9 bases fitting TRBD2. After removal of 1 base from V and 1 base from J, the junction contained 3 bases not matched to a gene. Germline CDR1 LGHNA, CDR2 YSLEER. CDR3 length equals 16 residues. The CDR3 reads CASSQGAGGRTDTQYF. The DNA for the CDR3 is TGCGCCAGCAGCCAAGGAGCGGGAGGTCGCACAGATACGCAGTATTTT.

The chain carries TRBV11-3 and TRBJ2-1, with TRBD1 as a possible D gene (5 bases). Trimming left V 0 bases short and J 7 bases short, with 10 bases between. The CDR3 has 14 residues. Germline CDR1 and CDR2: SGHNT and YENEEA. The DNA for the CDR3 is TGTGCCAGCAGCTTAGATGCGAACAGGAATGAGCAGTTCTTC. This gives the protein CASSLDANRNEQFF. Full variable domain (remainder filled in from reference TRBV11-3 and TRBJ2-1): EAGVVQSPRYKIIEKKQPVAFWCNPISGHNTLYWYLQNLGQGPELLIRYENEEAVDDSQLPKDRFSAERLKGVDSTLKIQPAELGDSAVYLCASSLDANRNEQFFGPGTRLTVL.